The source of this TCR beta chain is a study of identical twins. Germline V gives CDR1 DFQATT, CDR2 SNEGSKA (reference sequence). The CDR3 extends over 13 amino acids. The V and J ends lost 2 bases and 3 bases, in that order; junction bases with no gene match: 2. TCRdb processed the 5' RACE reads anew with MiXCR; each CDR3 protein has one entry. The table lists roughly 240,000 distinct CDR3 sequences, about 7% of them singletons. This sample also appeared in a second study, on yellow fever vaccine responses in identical twins.

The V gene is TRBV20-1, the J gene TRBJ2-5; TRBD1 aligns across 8 bases. The TCR originated in a woman aged 18-30 years in good health. Sequencing was done on a sample of memory (CD45RO+) T cells sorted from blood. CDR3 sequence reads: CSARTDREETQYF. Written as DNA, the CDR3 is TGCAGTGCTAGAACGGACAGGGAAGAGACCCAGTACTTC.